The 5 T cell receptor beta chains below were found in one sample sequenced in a study of T cells in localized non-small cell lung cancer. Sequencing used immunoSEQ multiplex PCR; TCRdb keeps in-frame clones, though not all of them. This sample has about 59,000 clones, with roughly 88% found just once. The sample here was peripheral blood, taken before any cancer treatment. These receptors all come from a woman aged 40-69 years with stage I lung adenocarcinoma.

The V and J genes are TRBV2 and TRBJ1-2; TRBD1 matches at 7 bases. Losses at the gene ends were 4 bases for V and 7 bases for J; bases not matched to a gene: 9. In germline, CDR1 is SNHLY, CDR2 FYNNEI. This CDR3 spans 14 amino acids. The CDR3 DNA reads as TGTGCCAGCAGTGTCTCCGACAGGGTTGGTGGCTACACCTTC. Its translation: CASSVSDRVGGYTF.

This chain links TRBV5-1 with TRBJ1-2, with D possibly TRBD1 on 5 matching bases. CDR3 length: 13 residues. Per the germline V gene, CDR1 is SGHRS and CDR2 is YFSETQ. V was clipped by 4 bases and J by 5 bases, with 12 bases between them. CDR3 sequence: CASSGGERYGYTF. The CDR3 region has the DNA TGCGCCAGCAGCGGAGGGGAGCGGTATGGCTACACCTTC.

The chain carries TRBV27 and TRBJ2-1, with 10 positions matching TRBD1. With 4 bases clipped from V and 5 bases from J, the junction kept 14 bases outside the gene matches. This CDR3 spans 18 amino acids. CDR1 MNHEY and CDR2 SMNVEV come from the germline V gene (reference sequence). Here the CDR3 DNA reads TGTGCCAGCAGTTCCGGAACGACAGGGGGCTGGGGAAACAATGAGCAGTTCTTC. This codes for CASSSGTTGGWGNNEQFF.

This clone is a singleton in its sample. V is TRBV28 and J is TRBJ1-5; D is perhaps TRBD1 (6 bases). The V end was cut by 2 bases, the J end by 7 bases, with 12 bases between. CDR1 MDHEN and CDR2 SYDVKM come from the germline V gene. The CDR3 consists of 14 residues. Here the CDR3 reads CASSLGQLKQPQHF. In nucleotides, the CDR3 is TGTGCCAGCAGTTTAGGACAGCTGAAACAGCCCCAGCATTTT.

The chain has TRBV9 and TRBJ1-1, with D unresolved. V lost 0 bases, J lost 1 base, and 4 bases lay in between. The length of the CDR3 is 13 residues. The V gene's germline CDR1 is SGDLS and CDR2 YYNGEE. CDR3 amino acids: CASSVEGNTEAFF. DNA of the CDR3: TGTGCCAGCAGCGTAGAAGGGAACACTGAAGCTTTCTTT. Full variable domain (rest looked up from reference TRBV9 and TRBJ1-1): DSGVTQTPKHLITATGQRVTLRCSPRSGDLSVYWYQQSLDQGLQFLIQYYNGEERAKGNILERFSAQQFPDLHSELNLSSLELGDSALYFCASSVEGNTEAFFGQGTRLTVV.